The clone carrying this T cell receptor beta chain was counted ten times or more. Antigen specificity is unknown. A single record per CDR3 protein comes from TCRdb applying MiXCR to the 5' RACE reads. The table shows 250,000 to 400,000 distinct CDR3 sequences, with 9.5% to 13% occurring only once. The data stem from a study of CD8 T cells in ankylosing spondylitis. Study outcomes and limitations: There were earlier reports of some motif variants in reactive arthritis synovial fluid and blood. Disease-linked clones reportedly showed significant enrichment in matched ankylosing spondylitis synovial fluid. Among TCR beta sequences, a motif of roughly 8 highly homologous variants appeared characteristic of ankylosing spondylitis blood.

This CDR3 spans 13 amino acids. V lost 3 bases to trimming and J lost 8 bases; unmatched junction nucleotides: 5. The germline V gene encodes CDR1 DFQATT and CDR2 SNEGSKA (reference sequence). This TCR was sampled from a female donor with ankylosing spondylitis or in good health (not recorded which). The sample taken for sequencing was blood, either unsorted or a sorted T cell fraction (not recorded which). The J gene is TRBJ2-4, the V gene TRBV20-1; 9 nucleotides line up with TRBD2. The CDR3 DNA follows: TGCAGTGCTAGGGGCGGGGGGGGAGACATTCAGTACTTC. Protein: CSARGGGGDIQYF.